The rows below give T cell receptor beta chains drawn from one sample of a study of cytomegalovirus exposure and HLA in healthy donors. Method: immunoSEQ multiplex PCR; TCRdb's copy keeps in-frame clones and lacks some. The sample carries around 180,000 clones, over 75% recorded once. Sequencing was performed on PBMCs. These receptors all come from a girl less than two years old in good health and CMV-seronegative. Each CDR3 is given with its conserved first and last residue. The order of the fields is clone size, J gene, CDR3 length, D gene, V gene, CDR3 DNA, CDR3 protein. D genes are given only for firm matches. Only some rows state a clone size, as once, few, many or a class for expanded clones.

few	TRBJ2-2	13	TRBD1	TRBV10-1	TGCGCCAGCAGTGCCGACAGGGGGAGAGGGCTGTTTTTT	CASSADRGRGLFF
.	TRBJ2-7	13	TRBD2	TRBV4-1	TGCGCCAGCAGCCCGACTAGCGACTACGAGCAGTACTTC	CASSPTSDYEQYF
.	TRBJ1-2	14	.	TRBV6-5	TGTGCCAGCACCCGTATACAGGGACGGATTGGCTACACCTTC	CASTRIQGRIGYTF
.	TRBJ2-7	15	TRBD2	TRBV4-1	TGCGCCAGCAGCCAAGATCAAAGGACTAGTGCCGAGCAGTACTTC	CASSQDQRTSAEQYF
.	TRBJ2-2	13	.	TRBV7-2	TGTGCCAGCAGTTCACTAAACACCGGGGAGCTGTTTTTT	CASSSLNTGELFF
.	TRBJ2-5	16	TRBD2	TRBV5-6	TGTGCCAGCAGCTTGGTTAGCGGGGGGGCCGGGGAGACCCAGTACTTC	CASSLVSGGAGETQYF
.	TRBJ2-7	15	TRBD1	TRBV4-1	TGCGCCAGCAGCCAGACGGGACAGGGGTTCTACGAGCAGTACTTC	CASSQTGQGFYEQYF
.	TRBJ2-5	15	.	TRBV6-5	TGTGCCAGCAGTAAACAACAGGGTGGCGGGGAGACCCAGTACTTC	CASSKQQGGGETQYF
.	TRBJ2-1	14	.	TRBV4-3	TGCGCCAGCAGCCAAGGGAGATTTGACAATGAGCAGTTCTTC	CASSQGRFDNEQFF
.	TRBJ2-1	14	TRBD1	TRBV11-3	TGTGCCAGCAGCTCAGGGGGCAGGACGAATGAGCAGTTCTTC	CASSSGGRTNEQFF
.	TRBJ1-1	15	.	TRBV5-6	TGTGCCAGCAGCCTGGATCCCGGTATGAGGGCTGAAGCTTTCTTT	CASSLDPGMRAEAFF
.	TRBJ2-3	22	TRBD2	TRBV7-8	TGTGCCAGCAGCTCCCCTAGAGGATCGGGACTAGCGGGAGGGGGAGACACAGATACGCAGTATTTT	CASSSPRGSGLAGGGDTDTQYF
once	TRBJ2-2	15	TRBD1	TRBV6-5	TGTGCCAGCAGTTTAAGACAGGGGGCGCCCGGGGAGCTGTTTTTT	CASSLRQGAPGELFF
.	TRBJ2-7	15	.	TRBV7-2	TGTGCCAGCAGCTTAGTGCGGGGAGCTTCCTACGAGCAGTACTTC	CASSLVRGASYEQYF
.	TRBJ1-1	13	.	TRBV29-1	TGCAGCGTCTACGACAGGTTGAACACTGAAGCTTTCTTT	CSVYDRLNTEAFF
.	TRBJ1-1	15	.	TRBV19	TGTGCCAGTAGTAGCACCTTAACAGGGAACACTGAAGCTTTCTTT	CASSSTLTGNTEAFF
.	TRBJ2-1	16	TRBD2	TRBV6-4	TGTGCCAGCAGTGACTCGCGTAGCGGGAAATACAATGAGCAGTTCTTC	CASSDSRSGKYNEQFF
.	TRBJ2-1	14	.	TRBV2	TGTGCCAGCAGTGAGAGGACAGTCTACAATGAGCAGTTCTTC	CASSERTVYNEQFF
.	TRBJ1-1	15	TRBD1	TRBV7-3	TGTGCCAGCAGCTTATTCGGGACAGGGAACACTGAAGCTTTCTTT	CASSLFGTGNTEAFF
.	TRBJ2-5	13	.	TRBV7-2	TGTGCCAGCAGCTTAGAGCTAGCGGAGACCCAGTACTTC	CASSLELAETQYF
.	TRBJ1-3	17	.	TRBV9	TGTGCCAGCAGCGTCTCAGACAGGACATACTCTGGAAACACCATATATTTT	CASSVSDRTYSGNTIYF
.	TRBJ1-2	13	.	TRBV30	TGTGCCTGGAGACGGCCGTCTAACTATGACTACACCTTC	CAWRRPSNYDYTF
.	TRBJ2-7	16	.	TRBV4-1	TGCGCCAGCAGCCAAGAAGAGAGGTTTAGCTCCTACGAGCAGTACTTC	CASSQEERFSSYEQYF
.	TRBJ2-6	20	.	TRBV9	TGTGCCAGCAGCGTGAACAGCCACGGGCGTGGGGAGGCTGGGGCCAACGTCCTGACTTTC	CASSVNSHGRGEAGANVLTF
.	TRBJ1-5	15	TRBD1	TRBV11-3	TGTGCCAGCAGCTTAGACCCAGGGGGGTGGCAGCCCCAGCATTTT	CASSLDPGGWQPQHF
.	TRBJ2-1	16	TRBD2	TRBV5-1	TGCGCCAGCGGAAATAGCGGGGTCAGCTCCTACAATGAGCAGTTCTTC	CASGNSGVSSYNEQFF
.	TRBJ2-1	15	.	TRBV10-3	TGTGCCATCAGTGCTAGATCCAGGGCCTTAGACGAGCAGTTCTTC	CAISARSRALDEQFF
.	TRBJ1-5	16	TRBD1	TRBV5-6	TGTGCCAGCAGCTTGGGCTGGGGACAGATTGATCAGCCCCAGCATTTT	CASSLGWGQIDQPQHF
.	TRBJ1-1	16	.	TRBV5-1	TGCGCCAGCAGCTTTCGGCCCGGAGGGGCTCGCACTGAAGCTTTCTTT	CASSFRPGGARTEAFF
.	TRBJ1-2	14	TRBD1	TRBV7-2	TGTGCCAGCAGCCAAGGACAGGGGTTAGACGGCTACACCTTC	CASSQGQGLDGYTF
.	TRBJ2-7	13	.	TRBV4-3	TGCGCCAGCAGCCATGGCGGGCGATACGAGCAGTACTTC	CASSHGGRYEQYF
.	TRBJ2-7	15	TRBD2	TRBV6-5	TGTGCCAGCAGTTACTCTTATAGCGGGTCCTACGAGCAGTACTTC	CASSYSYSGSYEQYF
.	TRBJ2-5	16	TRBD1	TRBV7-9	TGTGCCAGCAGCTTCGGGGACAGGACCTTCCAAGAGACCCAGTACTTC	CASSFGDRTFQETQYF
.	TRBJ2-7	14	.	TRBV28	TGTGCCAGCAGTTTACTGTCGGGAGTGGTCGAGCAGTACTTC	CASSLLSGVVEQYF
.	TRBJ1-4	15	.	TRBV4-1	TGCGCCAGCAGCCAAGTCGTTGCAGGGTTACAGGGACTGTTTTTT	CASSQVVAGLQGLFF
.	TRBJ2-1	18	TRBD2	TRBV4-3	TGCGCCAGCAGCCAAACCCACGGGGGACTAGCGGGGCGACATGAGCAGTTCTTC	CASSQTHGGLAGRHEQFF
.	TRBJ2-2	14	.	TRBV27	TGTGCCAGCAGTCCGGGGAGGAACACCGGGGAGCTGTTTTTT	CASSPGRNTGELFF
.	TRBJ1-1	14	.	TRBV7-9	TGTGCCAGCAGCTATCCGGGACTCAGCACTGAAGCTTTCTTT	CASSYPGLSTEAFF
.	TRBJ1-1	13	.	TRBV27	TGTGCCAGCAGTTATAGTAAGAACACTGAAGCTTTCTTT	CASSYSKNTEAFF
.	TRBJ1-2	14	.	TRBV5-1	TGCGCCAGCAGCTTGGTAGGGGGTAACTATGGCTACACCTTC	CASSLVGGNYGYTF
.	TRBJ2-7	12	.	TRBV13	TGTGCCAGCAGCATGTTCTCCTACGAGCAGTACTTC	CASSMFSYEQYF
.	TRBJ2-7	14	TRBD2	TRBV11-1	TGTGCCAGCAGCCCATTAGCGGGACCGGGCGAGCAGTACTTC	CASSPLAGPGEQYF
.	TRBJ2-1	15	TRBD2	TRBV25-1	TGTGCCAGCAGTGAGGGGGGGAGAGGTGGGAATGAGCAGTTCTTC	CASSEGGRGGNEQFF
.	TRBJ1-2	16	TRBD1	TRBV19	TGTGCCAGTAGTATAGCCCCGGACAGGAGCTACTATGGCTACACCTTC	CASSIAPDRSYYGYTF
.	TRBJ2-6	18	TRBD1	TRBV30	TGTGCCTGGAGGAAATTGTGGACAGGGGTAGCAGGGGCCAACGTCCTGACTTTC	CAWRKLWTGVAGANVLTF
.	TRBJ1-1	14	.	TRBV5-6	TGTGCCAGCTTTGGGGGAGGGCTGAACACTGAAGCTTTCTTT	CASFGGGLNTEAFF
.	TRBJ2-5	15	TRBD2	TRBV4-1	TGCGCCAGCAGCCAAGGGCTAGCGGGGGAAGAGACCCAGTACTTC	CASSQGLAGEETQYF
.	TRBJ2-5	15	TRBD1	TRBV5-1	TGCGCCAGCAGTTTCGGGACAGGAGACCAAGAGACCCAGTACTTC	CASSFGTGDQETQYF
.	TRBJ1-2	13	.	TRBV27	TGTGCCAGCAGTTTCACAGGGCACTATGGCTACACCTTC	CASSFTGHYGYTF
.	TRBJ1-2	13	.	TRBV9	TGTGCCAGCAGCGGCGGCGGAGACTATGGCTACACCTTC	CASSGGGDYGYTF